This is a list of T cell receptor beta chains from one sample in a study of blood T cell repertoires in COVID-19. Libraries were prepared by immunoSEQ multiplex PCR; TCRdb keeps only in-frame clonotypes and omits some of them. Of under 200,000 clones in the sample, approximately 88% were seen once. What was sequenced was peripheral blood. These receptors were collected from a woman aged 55-69 years with acute or convalescent COVID-19. CDR3s include the opening cysteine and the closing phenylalanine or tryptophan. The D gene is left open where the match is weak. Size is stated for part of the rows, as once, few or many counts, or as a class when the clone is expanded.

>15|TRBJ2-5|NA|TRBV7-6|NA
CASSSRLGIQETQYF
TGTGCCAGCAGCTCCCGACTCGGGATTCAAGAGACCCAGTACTTC
>13|TRBJ1-5|NA|TRBV24-1|NA
CATRADSNQPQHF
TGTGCCACCAGAGCGGATAGCAATCAGCCCCAGCATTTT
>12|TRBJ1-6|few|TRBV12-3/TRBV12-4|NA
CASSFVNSPLHF
TGTGCCAGCAGTTTCGTCAATTCACCCCTCCACTTT
>13|TRBJ2-7|NA|TRBV6-5|TRBD1
CASGQGHYYEQYF
TGTGCCAGCGGACAGGGGCATTACTACGAGCAGTACTTC
>13|TRBJ1-1|NA|TRBV19|TRBD1
CASTTGGDTEAFF
TGTGCCAGTACCACAGGGGGTGATACTGAAGCTTTCTTT
>14|TRBJ1-1|NA|TRBV5-4|NA
CASSLIGTRTEAFF
TGTGCCAGCAGCCTAATAGGGACAAGGACTGAAGCTTTCTTT
>16|TRBJ2-1|NA|TRBV6-2/TRBV6-3|TRBD2
CASSFTSGGPHGEQFF
TGTGCCAGCAGTTTTACTAGCGGGGGCCCCCACGGTGAGCAGTTCTTC
>18|TRBJ1-2|NA|TRBV27|TRBD1
CASSPAGQGEGRTPGYTF
TGTGCCAGCAGTCCCGCGGGACAGGGGGAGGGGAGAACGCCGGGCTACACCTTC
>13|TRBJ1-5|NA|TRBV28|NA
CASTPAGRQPQHF
TGTGCCAGCACCCCAGCGGGGCGCCAGCCCCAGCATTTT
>18|TRBJ2-2|NA|TRBV12-5|NA
CASGLVLGRERDTGELFF
TGTGCTAGTGGTTTGGTACTCGGCAGGGAAAGGGACACCGGGGAGCTGTTTTTT
>15|TRBJ2-2|NA|TRBV18|NA
CASSPPWEGAGELFF
TGTGCCAGCTCACCACCGTGGGAAGGGGCCGGGGAGCTGTTTTTT
>14|TRBJ2-3|NA|TRBV20-1|NA
CSASRGIDADTQYF
TGCAGTGCTAGTCGGGGGATAGACGCAGATACGCAGTATTTT
>12|TRBJ1-6|NA|TRBV30|NA
CAWSGVNSPLHF
TGTGCCTGGAGCGGTGTCAATTCACCCCTCCACTTT
>15|TRBJ2-1|NA|TRBV6-5|NA
CASIRQEMLNNEQFF
TGTGCCAGCATAAGACAGGAAATGTTAAACAATGAGCAGTTCTTC
>14|TRBJ1-2|NA|TRBV10-3|TRBD1
CAISRTGGNYGYTF
TGTGCCATCAGCAGGACAGGGGGTAACTATGGCTACACCTTC
>15|TRBJ1-4|NA|TRBV3-1/TRBV3-2|TRBD1
CASSRKTGHNEKLFF
TGTGCCAGCAGCCGAAAGACAGGGCATAATGAAAAACTGTTTTTT
>17|TRBJ2-7|NA|TRBV19|TRBD1
CASSIDLVGDRGYEQYF
TGTGCCAGTAGTATAGATCTAGTCGGAGACAGGGGCTACGAGCAGTACTTC
>16|TRBJ1-2|NA|TRBV3-1/TRBV3-2|NA
CASSQGGGVTNYGYTF
TGTGCCAGCAGCCAAGGTGGAGGAGTTACTAACTATGGCTACACCTTC
>14|TRBJ1-6|NA|TRBV7-2|NA
CASSLQRDNSPLHF
TGTGCCAGCAGCTTACAGCGGGATAATTCACCCCTCCACTTT
>14|TRBJ1-5|NA|TRBV7-8|NA
CASSLSGGNQPQHF
TGTGCCAGCAGCTTATCGGGGGGCAATCAGCCCCAGCATTTT
>14|TRBJ2-2|NA|TRBV6-1|NA
CASSETSYAVELFF
TGTGCCAGCAGTGAAACTAGTTATGCGGTGGAGCTGTTTTTT
>13|TRBJ1-2|NA|TRBV30|TRBD1
CAWSVQGTYGYTF
TGTGCCTGGAGTGTACAGGGGACTTATGGCTACACCTTC
>17|TRBJ2-1|NA|TRBV6-4|TRBD2
CASSRLPSGGPQNEQFF
TGTGCCAGCAGCCGCCTCCCTAGCGGGGGGCCTCAAAATGAGCAGTTCTTC